This T cell receptor (beta chain) was recorded in a study of T cell clones after liver transplantation. Study details: Third-party-reactive TCRbeta sequences from pre-transplant mixed lymphocyte reactions served as antigen-independent comparators.

This table comes from immunoSEQ multiplex PCR, and its TCRdb copy is limited to in-frame clones, with some not included. This sample carries about 74,000 clones, around 80% of them seen once, and the ten largest clones take about 0.64%. V was trimmed by 7 bases and J by 5 bases, leaving 14 bases between them. The CDR3 sequence is 13 residues long. Germline-derived CDR1 and CDR2 are SNHLY and FYNNEI. In regard to this clone: Its target is not known.

Unstimulated PBMCs were sorted into CD3+CD4+ and CD3+CD8+ populations. Study findings and constraints: Compared with third party-reactive sequences, donor-reactive ones declined more, independent of withdrawal success.

The gene calls are TRBV2 and TRBJ1-2; D perhaps matches TRBD1 (5 bases). The sample consisted of CD4+ T cells from blood, taken before liver transplant. This clonotype was sampled from a human donor who received a liver transplant. The CDR3 bases are TGTGCCAGCACATTCCCGGGGGTTTATGGCTACACCTTC. Residues: CASTFPGVYGYTF. Using reference TRBV2 and TRBJ1-2 for the parts outside the CDR3, the full variable domain is EPEVTQTPSHQVTQMGQEVILRCVPISNHLYFYWYRQILGQKVEFLVSFYNNEISEKSEIFDDQFSVERPDGSNFTLKIRSTKLEDSAMYFCASTFPGVYGYTFGSGTRLTVV.